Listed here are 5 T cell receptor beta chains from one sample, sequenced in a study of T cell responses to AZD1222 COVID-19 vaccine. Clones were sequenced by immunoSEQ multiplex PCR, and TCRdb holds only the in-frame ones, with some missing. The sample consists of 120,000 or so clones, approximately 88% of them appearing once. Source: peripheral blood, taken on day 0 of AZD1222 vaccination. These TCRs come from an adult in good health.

This CDR3 is CASSPSDRRNTIYF. In DNA form, the CDR3 reads TGTGCCAGCAGTCCTTCGGACAGAAGAAACACCATATATTTT. This chain connects TRBV28 to TRBJ1-3; a possible D gene is TRBD1 (6 bases). Trimming stripped 5 bases from V and 5 bases from J, with 13 bases between. Germline CDR1 reads MDHEN; CDR2 reads SYDVKM. This CDR3 is built from 14 residues. The whole variable domain, filled in from reference TRBV28 and TRBJ1-3, reads DVKVTQSSRYLVKRTGEKVFLECVQDMDHENMFWYRQDPGLGLRLIYFSYDVKMKEKGDIPEGYSVSREKKERFSLILESASTNQTSMYLCASSPSDRRNTIYFGEGSWLTVV.

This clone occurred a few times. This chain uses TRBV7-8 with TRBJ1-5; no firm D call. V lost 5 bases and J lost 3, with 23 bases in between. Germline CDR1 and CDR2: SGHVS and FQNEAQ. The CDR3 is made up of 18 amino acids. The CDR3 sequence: CASSQDYRLSSSNQPQHF. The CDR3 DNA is TGTGCCAGCAGCCAAGACTACAGACTAAGCTCCTCCAATCAGCCCCAGCATTTT.

CDR3 bases: TGTGCCAGCACTCCCGCCCGTAGCACCGGGGAGCTGTTTTTT. This codes for CASTPARSTGELFF. V is TRBV7-3 and J is TRBJ2-2; D remains unclear. Deletions cut 7 bases from V and 4 bases from J, with 13 bases between. The CDR3 runs 14 residues. CDR1 SGHTA and CDR2 FQGTGA come from the germline V gene.

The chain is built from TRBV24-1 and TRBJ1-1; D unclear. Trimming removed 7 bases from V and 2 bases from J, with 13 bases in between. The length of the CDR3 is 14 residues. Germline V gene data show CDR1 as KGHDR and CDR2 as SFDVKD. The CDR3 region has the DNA TGTGCCACCAGCCCGGGTCCGAAAAACACTGAAGCTTTCTTT. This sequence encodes CATSPGPKNTEAFF.

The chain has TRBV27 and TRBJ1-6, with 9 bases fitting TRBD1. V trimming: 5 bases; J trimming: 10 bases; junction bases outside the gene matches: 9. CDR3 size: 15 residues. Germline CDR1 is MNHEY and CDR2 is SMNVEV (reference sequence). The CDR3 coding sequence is TGTGCCAGCAGTAAACGGACAGGGGTTTACTCACCCCTCCACTTT. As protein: CASSKRTGVYSPLHF.